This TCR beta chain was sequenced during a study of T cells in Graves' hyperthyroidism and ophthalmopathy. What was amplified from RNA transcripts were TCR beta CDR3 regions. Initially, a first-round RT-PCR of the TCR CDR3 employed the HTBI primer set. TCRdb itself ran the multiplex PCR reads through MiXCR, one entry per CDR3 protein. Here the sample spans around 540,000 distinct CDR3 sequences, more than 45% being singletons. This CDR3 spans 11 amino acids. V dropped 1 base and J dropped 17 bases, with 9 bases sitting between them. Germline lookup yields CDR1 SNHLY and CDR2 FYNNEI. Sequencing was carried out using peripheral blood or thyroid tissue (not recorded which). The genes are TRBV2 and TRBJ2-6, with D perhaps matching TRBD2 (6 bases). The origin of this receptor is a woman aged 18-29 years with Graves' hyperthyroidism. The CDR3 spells CASSEGEAVTF. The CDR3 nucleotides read TGTGCCAGCAGTGAAGGGGAGGCGGTGACTTTC.